This passage covers 17 T cell receptor beta chains from one sample sequenced in a study of T-cell reconstitution after alpha-beta-depleted transplantation in children. Unique molecular identifiers tagged the TCRbeta library. TCRdb reprocessed the PCR reads via MiXCR and lists one record per CDR3 protein. In the table there are 200,000 to 250,000 distinct CDR3 sequences, under 9.5% of which are singletons. This sample comprised PBMCs from the stem cell graft donor, obtained from the stem cell graft. The receptors were sampled from a human donor who donated a stem cell graft to a child with acute lymphoblastic leukemia.

This clonotype occurred many times. The rearrangement links TRBV12-3 or TRBV12-4 to TRBJ2-7; TRBD1 agrees at 8 bases. CDR3 length: 15 amino acids. V was pared by 3 bases and J by 2 bases, with 6 bases of the junction left unmatched. CDR3 in amino acids: CASSFKPQGAYEQYF. In DNA form, the CDR3 reads TGTGCCAGCAGTTTTAAGCCACAGGGGGCCTACGAGCAGTACTTC.

CDR3 amino acids: CASSLLGSSVYNSPLHF. The CDR3 coding sequence is TGTGCCAGCAGCTTGCTTGGCAGTTCCGTCTATAATTCACCCCTCCACTTT. The chain recombines TRBV5-8 with TRBJ1-6; D not certain. Trimming cost V 1 base and J 3 bases, with 14 bases left between them. Germline V gene lookup returns CDR1 SGHTS and CDR2 YDEGEE. The CDR3 totals 17 residues. Variable domain in full (rest from reference TRBV5-8 and TRBJ1-6): EAGVTQSPTHLIKTRGQQATLRCSPISGHTSVYWYQQALGLGLQFLLWYDEGEERNRGNFPPRFSGRQFPNYSSELNVNALELEDSALYLCASSLLGSSVYNSPLHFGNGTRLTVT.

This clonotype showed up just a few times. The V and J genes are TRBV5-1 and TRBJ2-7; the match to TRBD1 covers 7 bases. V shed 0 bases, J shed 1 base, and the junction held 7 bases outside the gene matches. The CDR3 length is 16 residues. Germline CDR1 and CDR2: SGHRS and YFSETQ. The CDR3 is CASSLEGLGQSYEQYF. The CDR3 DNA is TGCGCCAGCAGCTTGGAGGGATTGGGACAGTCCTACGAGCAGTACTTC. The full variable domain, with the rest looked up from reference TRBV5-1 and TRBJ2-7, is KAGVTQTPRYLIKTRGQQVTLSCSPISGHRSVSWYQQTPGQGLQFLFEYFSETQRNKGNFPGRFSGRQFSNSRSEMNVSTLELGDSALYLCASSLEGLGQSYEQYFGPGTRLTVT.

This clonotype was counted a few times. A much bigger clone sits one base away, suggesting this may be a read error. The chain links TRBV25-1 to TRBJ2-7; no clear D gene. Germline CDR1 is MGHDK and CDR2 is SYGVNS. The length of the CDR3 is 11 residues. V gave up 6 bases and J gave up 3 bases, with 6 bases separating them. CDR3 amino acids: CASSRYYEQYF. The CDR3, as DNA: TGTGCCAGCAGCCGTTACTACGAGCAGTACTTC.

The chain links TRBV5-4 to TRBJ2-5; 10 bases agree with TRBD1. The CDR3 spans 15 residues. Germline V CDR1 and CDR2: SGHNT, YYREEE (reference sequence). Trimming at V came to 2 bases and at J to 4 bases, leaving 5 bases not matched to a gene. The DNA for the CDR3 is TGTGCCAGCAGCTTAGGGACAGGGGCACGAGAGACCCAGTACTTC. This sequence encodes CASSLGTGARETQYF.

This chain uses TRBV29-1 with TRBJ1-5; D may be TRBD1 (6 bases). V dropped 7 bases and J dropped 5 bases, with 15 bases sitting between them. Per germline, CDR1 SQVTM and CDR2 ANQGSEA. The CDR3 has 13 amino acids. The CDR3 region has the DNA TGCAGCGCCGCAACAGGGATCGATCAGCCCCAGCATTTT. This gives the protein CSAATGIDQPQHF.

This clonotype was seen just once. The chain combines TRBV6-5 with TRBJ2-1; TRBD2 aligns across 10 bases. J lost 8 bases, V lost 0 bases, and 13 bases had no gene match. Germline CDR1 reads MNHEY; CDR2 reads SVGAGI. This CDR3 is 18 amino acids long. This chain's CDR3 is CASSYSSGLSGGEDEQFF. CDR3 nucleotides: TGTGCCAGCAGTTACTCGAGTGGGTTGAGCGGGGGGGAGGATGAGCAGTTCTTC.

This clonotype showed up many times. This chain joins TRBV12-3 or TRBV12-4 and TRBJ2-1, with D tentatively TRBD1 (6 bases). This CDR3 comprises 15 residues. V lost 3 bases and J lost 4, with 13 bases in between. The CDR3 is CASSFSQGPYNEQFF. The CDR3 nucleotides read TGTGCCAGCAGTTTTTCACAGGGCCCGTACAATGAGCAGTTCTTC.

This clonotype was seen only a few times. The rearrangement links TRBV5-5 to TRBJ1-5; TRBD1 might be the D (5 bases). The germline V gene has CDR1 SGHKS and CDR2 YYEKEE (reference sequence). The CDR3 totals 13 residues. Trimming took 4 bases from V and 8 from J, leaving 13 bases between them. The CDR3 loop reads CASSATGFEPQHF. CDR3 bases: TGTGCCAGCAGCGCCACAGGATTCGAGCCCCAGCATTTT.

The CDR3 here is CASSPGQGRVETQYF. DNA for the CDR3: TGTGCCAGCAGTCCGGGACAGGGCAGAGTGGAGACCCAGTACTTC. The chain combines TRBV6-1 with TRBJ2-5; 9 bases fit TRBD1. The CDR3 is 15 amino acids. Germline V CDR1 and CDR2: MNHNS, SASEGT. Trimming at V came to 5 bases and at J to 5 bases, leaving 9 bases not matched to a gene.

This clonotype showed up many times. V usage is TRBV15 and J usage is TRBJ1-1, with 7 bases lining up with TRBD1. Germline V lookup: CDR1 LNHNV, CDR2 YYDKDF (reference sequence). The CDR3 runs to 18 residues. V shed 5 bases and J 3 bases; nucleotides not matched to a gene: 18. DNA of the CDR3: TGTGCCACCAGCGCCGGACAGGACAACCCCAATTTGGACACTGAAGCTTTCTTT. Its translation: CATSAGQDNPNLDTEAFF.

This clonotype was found a few times. The CDR3 nucleotides read TGCAGTGCTAGCCGACAGGGAAGCCAGCCCCAGCATTTT. Its protein is CSASRQGSQPQHF. The gene calls are TRBV20-1 and TRBJ1-5; 7 positions match TRBD1. The CDR3 loop spans 13 amino acids. V lost 3 bases and J lost 7; bases outside the gene matches: 6. Germline values: CDR1 DFQATT, CDR2 SNEGSKA (reference sequence).

This clonotype has just a few counts. The genes are TRBV6-2 or TRBV6-3 and TRBJ2-5; 11 bases fit TRBD2. Germline CDR1 is MNHEY and CDR2 is SVGEGT. CDR3 length: 15 amino acids. Trimming cost V 3 bases and J 5 bases; bases outside gene matches: 5. For the CDR3, the DNA is TGTGCCAGCAGTTATACTAGCGGGGGAAGGGAGACCCAGTACTTC. It is translated as CASSYTSGGRETQYF.

This clonotype was detected a few times. The chain couples TRBV7-9 to TRBJ2-5; D unclear. Germline values: CDR1 SEHNR, CDR2 FQNEAQ (reference sequence). The CDR3 length is 14 residues. V was clipped by 2 bases and J by 2 bases, with 9 bases between them. CDR3 in DNA: TGTGCCAGCAGCTTATCCAACACACAAGAGACCCAGTACTTC. Its translation is CASSLSNTQETQYF. Looking up the rest from reference TRBV7-9 and TRBJ2-5 gives the full variable domain: DTGVSQNPRHKITKRGQNVTFRCDPISEHNRLYWYRQTLGQGPEFLTYFQNEAQLEKSRLLSDRFSAERPKGSFSTLEIQRTEQGDSAMYLCASSLSNTQETQYFGPGTRLLVL.

This clonotype was observed many times. This chain's CDR3 is CARGLGRQPQHF. The CDR3 DNA follows: TGTGCCAGAGGCCTGGGGAGGCAGCCCCAGCATTTT. This rearrangement joins TRBV5-5 to TRBJ1-5, with D hard to call. This CDR3 has 12 residues. Trimming took off 8 bases at V and 7 bases at J, with 13 bases between the two ends. Germline lookup yields CDR1 SGHKS and CDR2 YYEKEE (reference sequence).

The chain couples TRBV7-2 to TRBJ1-1, with 7 positions matching TRBD1. Trimming cost V 2 bases and J 10 bases; bases outside gene matches: 16. CDR1 is SGHTA, CDR2 FQGNSA, per germline. The CDR3 contains 16 residues. The CDR3: CASSLQGGVVGVAAFF. CDR3 bases: TGTGCCAGCAGCTTACAGGGGGGAGTTGTTGGTGTGGCAGCTTTCTTT.

This clonotype was detected only a few times. CDR3 nucleotides: TGTGCCAGCAGCCGTGGAGGGTCGAGGGAGCTGTTTTTT. It translates to CASSRGGSRELFF. The chain combines TRBV5-6 with TRBJ2-2, with D possibly matching TRBD2 (6 bases). V lost 4 bases and J 9 bases, leaving 13 bases between the germline ends. Germline CDR1 reads SGHDT; CDR2 reads YYEEEE. CDR3 length: 13 residues.